A selection of T cell receptor beta chains follows, all from one sample in a study of STAT3 mutations in large granular lymphocyte leukemia. Libraries were prepared by immunoSEQ multiplex PCR; TCRdb keeps only in-frame clonotypes and omits some of them. Of 35,000 to 40,000 clones in the sample, nearly 90% were seen once. Sequencing was carried out using PBMCs. These receptors originate from a human donor with T large granular lymphocyte leukemia. Some clones in this sample may be carry-over from other donors' samples. The CDR3 runs from the conserved cysteine through the conserved F or W. A D gene is named only where the DNA matches it firmly. Size is omitted from some rows. Given values are once, few, many or a class for expanded clones.

cdr3_nt cdr3_aa v_call d_call clone_size j_call
TGCAGCGGCGGTGCAGGGTCGGACACCGGGGAGCTGTTTTTT CSGGAGSDTGELFF TRBV29-1 NA NA TRBJ2-2
TGTGCCAGCAGCTCTCGACTCCGGGACAGGGGAGGCTACACCTTC CASSSRLRDRGGYTF TRBV5-4 TRBD1 few TRBJ1-2
TGCGCCAGCAGCCAAGATCTTCGCGGCAATACGCAGTATTTT CASSQDLRGNTQYF TRBV4-3 NA NA TRBJ2-3
TGCGCCAGCAGTCAATCGTGGGGACAGGATGGCTACACCTTC CASSQSWGQDGYTF TRBV23-1 TRBD1 NA TRBJ1-2
TGTGCCAGCAGTTCTTTGGGGAACACCGGGGAGCTGTTTTTT CASSSLGNTGELFF TRBV6-6 NA NA TRBJ2-2
TGCAGCGGCGGGACAGGGGTGAATGGCTATGGCTACACCTTC CSGGTGVNGYGYTF TRBV29-1 TRBD1 NA TRBJ1-2
TGTGCCAGCAGCCCAACGGACAGGGTCAACACCGGGGAGCTGTTTTTT CASSPTDRVNTGELFF TRBV5-4 TRBD1 once TRBJ2-2
TGTGCCAGTAGTCCGGGGGACAGGGGTATTGCACCCCTCCACTTT CASSPGDRGIAPLHF TRBV19 TRBD1 once TRBJ1-6
TGCAGCGTTGATAGCAGGGTCCCTTATGGCTACACCTTC CSVDSRVPYGYTF TRBV29-1 NA NA TRBJ1-2
TGCAGCGTTGAATCCAGGTTCACTGGCTACACCTTC CSVESRFTGYTF TRBV29-1 NA NA TRBJ1-2
TGCGCCAGCAGCTCCCAGGGAGGGGGCAATTCACCCCTCCACTTT CASSSQGGGNSPLHF TRBV5-1 TRBD1 few TRBJ1-6
TGTGCCTGGACAGGGGTTGGCGAGCAGTACTTC CAWTGVGEQYF TRBV30 NA NA TRBJ2-7
TGTGCCAGCAGAGCTAATTCCCAAGAGACCCAGTACTTC CASRANSQETQYF TRBV11-2 NA NA TRBJ2-5
TGTGCCAGCTCACCAGCATCTGGGGCCAACGTCCTGACTTTC CASSPASGANVLTF TRBV18 NA NA TRBJ2-6
TGTGCCAGCAGTTCGCTCCCGGGGGCCTCCTACAATGAGCAGTTCTTC CASSSLPGASYNEQFF TRBV6-5 NA NA TRBJ2-1
TGTGCCAGCAGCGTAGATCAGGACACTGAAGCTTTCTTT CASSVDQDTEAFF TRBV9 NA NA TRBJ1-1
TGTGCCTTATCTTCTTCAGGATTTGATGGCTACACCTTC CALSSSGFDGYTF TRBV6-6 NA NA TRBJ1-2
TGTGCCAGCAGTACCCCGGGACAGGGGAACTATGGCTACACCTTC CASSTPGQGNYGYTF TRBV6-5 TRBD1 once TRBJ1-2
TGTGCCAGCAGCGTCACAGGGATTGCAAATGAGCAGTTCTTC CASSVTGIANEQFF TRBV9 NA NA TRBJ2-1
TGTGCCAGCTCACCAGTCGGCGGGGAATATGGCTACACCTTC CASSPVGGEYGYTF TRBV18 NA NA TRBJ1-2
TGTGCCAGCAGCCTACAGGGGATCGGGACAGATACGCAGTATTTT CASSLQGIGTDTQYF TRBV7-2 TRBD1 NA TRBJ2-3
TGTGCCAGCAGCCGATTCTTTCGGGGCCAGGAGGGTGGCTACACCTTC CASSRFFRGQEGGYTF TRBV11-2 NA few TRBJ1-2
TGTGCCAGCAGTGAAGCGCGGGGTACCCCACAAGAGACCCAGTACTTC CASSEARGTPQETQYF TRBV6-1 NA NA TRBJ2-5
TGTGCCAGCAGTTACGGGTCTAATCAGCCCCAGCATTTT CASSYGSNQPQHF TRBV6-5 NA NA TRBJ1-5
TGCGCCAGCAGCTGGGAGGACAGGCTCGCTGAAAAACTGTTTTTT CASSWEDRLAEKLFF TRBV5-1 TRBD1 NA TRBJ1-4
TGTGCCAGCAGCCCCCTGGGTTGGGAGCAGTACTTC CASSPLGWEQYF TRBV5-8 NA NA TRBJ2-7
TGCGCCAGCAGCCAATCGGGGACCAAGTCCTACAATGAGCAGTTCTTC CASSQSGTKSYNEQFF TRBV4-1 NA NA TRBJ2-1
TGTGCCAGCAAACGACAGGGACAGGATGGCTCTGAAGCTTTCTTT CASKRQGQDGSEAFF TRBV6-5 TRBD1 few TRBJ1-1
TGTGCCAGCAAGTGGGCGACTGAAGCTTTCTTT CASKWATEAFF TRBV28 NA NA TRBJ1-1
TGCGCCAGCAGCTTGGGGAATACAGGGGCTGGAAACACCATATATTTT CASSLGNTGAGNTIYF TRBV5-1 TRBD1 NA TRBJ1-3
TGTGCCAGCAGCTTAATCAGGGGGCAGAGCTACGAGCAGTACTTC CASSLIRGQSYEQYF TRBV7-2 TRBD1 once TRBJ2-7
TGCGCCAGCAGCTCTCGACAGGGGGCCTCTGAAGCTTTCTTT CASSSRQGASEAFF TRBV5-1 TRBD1 NA TRBJ1-1
TGCGCCAGCAGCGAAGACAGGGGGCAAATGTATAATTCACCCCTCCACTTT CASSEDRGQMYNSPLHF TRBV5-1 TRBD1 few TRBJ1-6
TGCGCCAGCAGCCAAGATTTCACCTGGACAGGCTACGAGCAGTACTTC CASSQDFTWTGYEQYF TRBV4-3 TRBD1 NA TRBJ2-7
TGTGCCAGTAGTACGAAGAAGAGGGGTAGCAATCAGCCCCAGCATTTT CASSTKKRGSNQPQHF TRBV19 NA NA TRBJ1-5
TGTGCCAGCAGCTTCAGGGGCTCCTACAATGAGCAGTTCTTC CASSFRGSYNEQFF TRBV5-6 NA NA TRBJ2-1
TGTGCCAGCCATCAGGGGGTTTCGGGGGCCAACGTCCTGACTTTC CASHQGVSGANVLTF TRBV19 TRBD1 NA TRBJ2-6
TGTGCCAGCAGCTTGGAACAGTACGAGCAGTACTTC CASSLEQYEQYF TRBV5-4 NA NA TRBJ2-7
TGTGCCAGCAGCCCTGTGTCAGACCTTAACACCGGGGAGCTGTTTTTT CASSPVSDLNTGELFF TRBV28 NA NA TRBJ2-2
TGCGCCAGCAGCTTGGTACAGGGGAAATCAGATACGCAGTATTTT CASSLVQGKSDTQYF TRBV5-1 TRBD1 NA TRBJ2-3
TGTGCCAGCAGCCCCTCGCGAGAGACCCAGTACTTC CASSPSRETQYF TRBV11-2 NA NA TRBJ2-5
TGCGCCAGCAGCCAAGGAGGGCCCCTAGGTCTCTCCTATGGCTACACCTTC CASSQGGPLGLSYGYTF TRBV4-1 NA NA TRBJ1-2
TGCGCCAGCAGCTCCCAGGTTTCAGATACGCAGTATTTT CASSSQVSDTQYF TRBV5-1 NA NA TRBJ2-3
TGTGCCAGCTCACCAAGTATTGGCCAAGAGACCCAGTACTTC CASSPSIGQETQYF TRBV18 NA NA TRBJ2-5
TGTGCCAGCAGTTCACGGCCTAACCAAGAGACCCAGTACTTC CASSSRPNQETQYF TRBV6-5 NA NA TRBJ2-5
TGTGCCAGCAGCTTACTCAACAGGGTGACCGGGGAGCTGTTTTTT CASSLLNRVTGELFF TRBV11-2 NA once TRBJ2-2
TGTGCCAGCAGCTTGGCCAGGGGGGGAGGCTATGGCTACACCTTC CASSLARGGGYGYTF TRBV5-6 TRBD1 NA TRBJ1-2
TGTGCCAGCAGTTTATCCCTAAGGGGAAACACCATATATTTT CASSLSLRGNTIYF TRBV28 NA NA TRBJ1-3
TGTGCCAGCAGCCCCGTTGGGGCCGGGGAGCTGTTTTTT CASSPVGAGELFF TRBV27 NA few TRBJ2-2
TGTGCCAGCAGCTTAGTCAGGTCCCCGCCGGGACAGAACTATGGCTACACCTTC CASSLVRSPPGQNYGYTF TRBV7-2 TRBD1 NA TRBJ1-2
TGTGCCTGGAGGCTGACAGCATTGAACACTGAAGCTTTCTTT CAWRLTALNTEAFF TRBV30 NA NA TRBJ1-1
TGCGCCAGCAGCCAAGACAGGGTTGTCTACAATGAGCAGTTCTTC CASSQDRVVYNEQFF TRBV4-3 NA NA TRBJ2-1
TGTGCCAGCATCCCGTTGGGGGCGGAAGAGACCCAGTACTTC CASIPLGAEETQYF TRBV28 NA NA TRBJ2-5
TGTGCCAGCAGCGAACAAGAGACCCAGTACTTC CASSEQETQYF TRBV11-2 NA once TRBJ2-5
TGTGCCAGCTCACCAGGGATGAGGCAAGAGACCCAGTACTTC CASSPGMRQETQYF TRBV18 NA NA TRBJ2-5
TGTGCCAGCAGTCCGCTTGTTGGGCGTGACGAAAAACTGTTTTTT CASSPLVGRDEKLFF TRBV6-5 NA once TRBJ1-4
TGTGCTAGTGGTATTCGGGACAGATCCTCGCTCTGGAAACGGTGCGGAAACACCATATATTTT CASGIRDRSSLWKRCGNTIYF TRBV12-5 TRBD1 NA TRBJ1-3
TGTGCCAGCAGACCAGGGACAGCGTACATTCAGCCCCAGCATTTT CASRPGTAYIQPQHF TRBV7-8 TRBD1 NA TRBJ1-5
TGTGCCAGCAGTAGTTATACCCGAGGTGGCTACACCTTC CASSSYTRGGYTF TRBV6-6 NA NA TRBJ1-2
TGTGCCAGCCGAGGAGCAGGGATACTCACAGATACGCAGTATTTT CASRGAGILTDTQYF TRBV28 NA NA TRBJ2-3